The rows below give T cell receptor beta chains drawn from one sample of a study of T cells in tuberculosis. Some clones are missing from TCRdb's copy, which holds only in-frame ones; the method was immunoSEQ multiplex PCR. The sample contains under 25,000 clones, 97% of which appear only once. Sequencing was done on a sample of PBMCs. Every receptor here comes from a donor aged 10-35 years with latent tuberculosis or without tuberculosis infection. Both conserved end residues are part of each CDR3.

j_gene	v_gene	CDR3aa
TRBJ2-7	TRBV7-9	CASSPLRGLAETYEQYF
TRBJ2-2	TRBV5-1	CASSLGTGTGELFF
TRBJ2-3	TRBV7-9	CASSFTLAGGGVRRDTQYF
TRBJ2-5	TRBV7-8	CASSFRGGVETQYF
TRBJ1-2	TRBV5-6	CASSLVGVNYGYTF
TRBJ2-4	TRBV7-9	CASSLTSRLSKNIQYF
TRBJ2-1	TRBV4-1	CASSLVLASYNEQFF
TRBJ2-7	TRBV25-1	CASSEVWRYEQYF
TRBJ1-2	TRBV5-6	CASSLFDREDYGYTF
TRBJ2-1	TRBV25-1	CASRTGNEQFF
TRBJ2-4	TRBV29-1	CSVEPPLAARKNIQYF
TRBJ2-7	TRBV27	CASSPTTGSYEQYF
TRBJ2-5	TRBV6-1	CASSDLFRDRAPTYQETQYF
TRBJ2-5	TRBV5-4	CASSPRKRGGAETQYF
TRBJ2-6	TRBV14	CASSQEDGIRAGANVLTF
TRBJ1-2	TRBV11-2	CASSAPTRAHYGYTF
TRBJ2-7	TRBV6-5	CASSYSTGETSYEQYF
TRBJ2-1	TRBV7-8	CASSLARDNNEQFF
TRBJ2-7	TRBV11-2	CASSLGSRGHYEQYF
TRBJ1-5	TRBV27	CASSLRSTLPSPPQHF
TRBJ1-1	TRBV29-1	CSVGGVQNTEAFF
TRBJ2-3	TRBV7-9	CASSLAWGAGVDTQYF
TRBJ2-7	TRBV11-2	CASSLVQGGTSGGTYEQYF
TRBJ1-1	TRBV5-8	CASSLIETGRTEAFF
TRBJ1-5	TRBV15	CATSIGSQPQHF
TRBJ1-1	TRBV6-1	CASSAGNTEAFF
TRBJ2-1	TRBV7-8	CASSADRGRYNEQFF
TRBJ2-3	TRBV27	CASSLRLAGGQADTQYF
TRBJ1-1	TRBV13	CASSDGRGMNTEAFF
TRBJ2-6	TRBV10-3	CAIQVAGRAGANVLTF
TRBJ2-1	TRBV4-1	CASSQDRLGLAHNEQFF
TRBJ1-2	TRBV11-2	CASSLGGALTPYGYTF
TRBJ2-3	TRBV4-1	CASTPIGGSHTDTQYF
TRBJ1-5	TRBV19	CASSIRDWNQPQHF
TRBJ2-7	TRBV4-3	CASSQARGPSYEQYF
TRBJ1-5	TRBV4-1	CASSQGPYRGKRDQPQHF
TRBJ2-1	TRBV5-1	CASSLGGGPGQFF
TRBJ1-3	TRBV19	CASIISRGSTGNTIYF
TRBJ1-1	TRBV10-3	CAIRNTGTRDTEAFF
TRBJ2-2	TRBV18	CASSPFMGGTGELFF
TRBJ2-4	TRBV5-6	CASSPGQVLRDIQYF
TRBJ1-2	TRBV29-1	CSGKEEGRTGYTF
TRBJ2-7	TRBV28	CATTGGRLESSYEQYF
TRBJ1-1	TRBV5-8	CASSFRTGGYGTEAFF
TRBJ1-2	TRBV27	CASSLRYQQGSFGYTF
TRBJ1-1	TRBV9	CASSVAQGSTEAFF
TRBJ2-7	TRBV7-9	CASSLAGTYYEQYF
TRBJ2-2	TRBV4-1	CASSQPSAGSGELFF
TRBJ1-1	TRBV19	CASTIPGFLKAFF
TRBJ2-3	TRBV5-1	CASSSGWEEGTDTQYF
TRBJ2-7	TRBV6-5	CASSIWDRGYEQYF
TRBJ1-5	TRBV6-6	CASSYPGQGYNQPQHF
TRBJ2-1	TRBV6-5	CASRRSGTGSNEQFF
TRBJ1-5	TRBV6-4	CASSAREGGQPQHF
TRBJ2-1	TRBV7-9	CASWDLRQGINEQFF
TRBJ1-2	TRBV5-1	CASSLALGTGSGYTF
TRBJ1-4	TRBV27	CASTLRGQGGYNEKLFF
TRBJ2-3	TRBV6-1	CASSEARTGADTQYF
TRBJ2-7	TRBV29-1	CSAGTLVSYEQYF
TRBJ1-3	TRBV19	CASSIPGSGNTIYF